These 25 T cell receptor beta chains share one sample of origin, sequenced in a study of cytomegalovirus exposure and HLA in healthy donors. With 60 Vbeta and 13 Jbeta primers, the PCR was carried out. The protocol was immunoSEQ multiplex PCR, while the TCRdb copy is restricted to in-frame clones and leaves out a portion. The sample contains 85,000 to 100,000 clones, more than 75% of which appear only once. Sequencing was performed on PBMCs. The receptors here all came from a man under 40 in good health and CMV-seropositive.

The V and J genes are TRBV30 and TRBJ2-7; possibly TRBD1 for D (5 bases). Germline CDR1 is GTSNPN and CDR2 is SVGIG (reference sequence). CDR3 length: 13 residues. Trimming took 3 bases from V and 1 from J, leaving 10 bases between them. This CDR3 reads CAWSKTDSYEQYF. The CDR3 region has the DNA TGTGCCTGGAGCAAGACAGATTCCTACGAGCAGTACTTC.

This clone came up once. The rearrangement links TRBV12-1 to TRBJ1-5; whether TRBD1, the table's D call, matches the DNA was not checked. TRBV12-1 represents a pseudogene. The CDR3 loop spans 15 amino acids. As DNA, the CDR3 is TGTGCCAGCAGCTTTGGAGGACAGATCAATCAGCCCCAGCATTTT. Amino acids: CASSFGGQINQPQHF.

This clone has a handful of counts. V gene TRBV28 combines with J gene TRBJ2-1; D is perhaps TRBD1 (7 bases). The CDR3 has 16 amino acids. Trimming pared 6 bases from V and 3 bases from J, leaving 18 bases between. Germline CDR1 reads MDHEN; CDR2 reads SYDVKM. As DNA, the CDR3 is TGTGCCAGCAGGCCCTTGAGCAGGGGGGACTACAATGAGCAGTTCTTC. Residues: CASRPLSRGDYNEQFF.

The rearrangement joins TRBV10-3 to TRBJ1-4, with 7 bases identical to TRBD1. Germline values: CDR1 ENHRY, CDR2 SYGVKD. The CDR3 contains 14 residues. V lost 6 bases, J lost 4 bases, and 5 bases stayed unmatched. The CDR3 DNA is TGTGCCATCAGCGGGGACAGAGGTAATGAAAAACTGTTTTTT. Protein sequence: CAISGDRGNEKLFF.

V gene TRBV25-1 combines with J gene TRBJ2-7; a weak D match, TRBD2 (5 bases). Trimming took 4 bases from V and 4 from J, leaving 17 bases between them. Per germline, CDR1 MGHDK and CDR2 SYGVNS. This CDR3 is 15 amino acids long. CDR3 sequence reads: CASSGQRQDLYEQYF. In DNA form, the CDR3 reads TGTGCCAGCAGTGGCCAGCGGCAGGACCTTTACGAGCAGTACTTC.

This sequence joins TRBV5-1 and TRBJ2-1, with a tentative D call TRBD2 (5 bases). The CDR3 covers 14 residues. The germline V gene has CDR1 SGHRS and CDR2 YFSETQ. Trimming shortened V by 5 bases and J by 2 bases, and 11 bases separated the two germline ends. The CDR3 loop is CASSQDFTYNEQFF. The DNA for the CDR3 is TGCGCCAGCAGTCAGGACTTTACCTACAATGAGCAGTTCTTC.

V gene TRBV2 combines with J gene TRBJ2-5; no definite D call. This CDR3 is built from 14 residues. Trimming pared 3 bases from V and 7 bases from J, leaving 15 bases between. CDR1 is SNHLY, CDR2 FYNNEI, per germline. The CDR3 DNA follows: TGTGCCAGCAGTGATCTGAGCGTTTTCGGGACCCAGTACTTC. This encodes CASSDLSVFGTQYF.

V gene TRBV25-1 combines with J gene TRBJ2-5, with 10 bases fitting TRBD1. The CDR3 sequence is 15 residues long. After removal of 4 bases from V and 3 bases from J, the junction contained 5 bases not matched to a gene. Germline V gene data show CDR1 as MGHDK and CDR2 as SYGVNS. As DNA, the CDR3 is TGTGCCAGCAGTGGGGACAGGGGAAATGAAGAGACCCAGTACTTC. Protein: CASSGDRGNEETQYF.

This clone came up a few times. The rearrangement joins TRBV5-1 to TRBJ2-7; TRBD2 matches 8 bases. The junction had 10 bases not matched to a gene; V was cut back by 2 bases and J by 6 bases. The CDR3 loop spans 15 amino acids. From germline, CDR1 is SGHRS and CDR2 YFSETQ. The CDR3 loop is CASSFTPGLVGEQYF. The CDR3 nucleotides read TGCGCCAGCAGCTTCACCCCGGGACTAGTCGGCGAGCAGTACTTC. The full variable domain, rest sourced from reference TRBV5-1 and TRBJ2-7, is KAGVTQTPRYLIKTRGQQVTLSCSPISGHRSVSWYQQTPGQGLQFLFEYFSETQRNKGNFPGRFSGRQFSNSRSEMNVSTLELGDSALYLCASSFTPGLVGEQYFGPGTRLTVT.

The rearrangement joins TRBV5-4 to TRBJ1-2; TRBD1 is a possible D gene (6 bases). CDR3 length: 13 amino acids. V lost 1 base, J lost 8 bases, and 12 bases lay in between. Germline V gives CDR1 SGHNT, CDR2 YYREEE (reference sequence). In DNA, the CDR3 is TGTGCCAGCAGCTTGATCAGGGGCGGAGGCTACACCTTC. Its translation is CASSLIRGGGYTF.

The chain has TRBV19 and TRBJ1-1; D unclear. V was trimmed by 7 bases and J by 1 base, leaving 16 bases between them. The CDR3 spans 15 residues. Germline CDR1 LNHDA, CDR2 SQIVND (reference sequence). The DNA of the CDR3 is TGTGCCAGTACCCATAAGACAATACGGAACACTGAAGCTTTCTTT. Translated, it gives CASTHKTIRNTEAFF.

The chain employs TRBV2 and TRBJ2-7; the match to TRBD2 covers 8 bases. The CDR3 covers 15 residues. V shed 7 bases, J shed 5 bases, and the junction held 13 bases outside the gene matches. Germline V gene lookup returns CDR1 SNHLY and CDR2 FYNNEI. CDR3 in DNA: TGTGCCAGCATGTTAGGACTAGCCGGAGCTCACGAGCAGTACTTC. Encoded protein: CASMLGLAGAHEQYF.

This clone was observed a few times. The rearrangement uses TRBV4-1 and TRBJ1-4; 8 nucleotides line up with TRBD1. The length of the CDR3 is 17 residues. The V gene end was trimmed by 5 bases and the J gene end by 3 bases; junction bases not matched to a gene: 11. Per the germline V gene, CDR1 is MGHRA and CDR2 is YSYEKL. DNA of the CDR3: TGCGCCAGCAGCGCCCGGGACAGGACCTCATCTAATGAAAAACTGTTTTTT. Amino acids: CASSARDRTSSNEKLFF.

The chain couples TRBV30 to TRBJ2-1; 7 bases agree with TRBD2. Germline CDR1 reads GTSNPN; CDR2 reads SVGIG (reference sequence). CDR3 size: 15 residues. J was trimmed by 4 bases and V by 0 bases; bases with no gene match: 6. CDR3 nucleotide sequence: TGTGCCTGGAGTGTATCTCGAGCGGGATACAATGAGCAGTTCTTC. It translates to CAWSVSRAGYNEQFF.

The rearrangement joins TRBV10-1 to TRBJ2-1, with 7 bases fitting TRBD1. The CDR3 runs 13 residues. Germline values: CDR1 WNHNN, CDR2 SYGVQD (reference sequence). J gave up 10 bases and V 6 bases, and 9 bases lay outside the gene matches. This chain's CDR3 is CASSAPGQPEQFF. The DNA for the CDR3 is TGCGCCAGCAGCGCGCCGGGACAGCCAGAGCAGTTCTTC.

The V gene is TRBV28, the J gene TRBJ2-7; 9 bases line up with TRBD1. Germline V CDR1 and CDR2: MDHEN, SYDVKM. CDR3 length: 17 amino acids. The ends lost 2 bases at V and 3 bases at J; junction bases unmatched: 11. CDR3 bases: TGTGCCAGCAGTTTACCCTTGAACAGGGGGCGAAGCTACGAGCAGTACTTC. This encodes CASSLPLNRGRSYEQYF.

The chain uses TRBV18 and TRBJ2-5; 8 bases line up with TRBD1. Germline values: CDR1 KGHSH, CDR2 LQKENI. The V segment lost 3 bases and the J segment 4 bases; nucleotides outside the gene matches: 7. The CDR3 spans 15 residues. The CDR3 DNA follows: TGTGCCAGCTCACCCTCAGGGGGCGTCGGAGAGACCCAGTACTTC. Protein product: CASSPSGGVGETQYF.

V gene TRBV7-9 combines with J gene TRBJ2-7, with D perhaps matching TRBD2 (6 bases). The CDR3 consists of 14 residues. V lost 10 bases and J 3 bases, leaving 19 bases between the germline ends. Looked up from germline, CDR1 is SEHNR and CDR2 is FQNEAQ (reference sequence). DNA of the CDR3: TGTGCCACCCAGGGAGGTGACACTTTCTACGAGCAGTACTTC. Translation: CATQGGDTFYEQYF.

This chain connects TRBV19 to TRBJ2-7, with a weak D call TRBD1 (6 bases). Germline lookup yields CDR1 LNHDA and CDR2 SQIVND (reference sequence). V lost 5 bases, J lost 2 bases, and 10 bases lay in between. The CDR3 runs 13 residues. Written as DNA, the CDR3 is TGTGCCAGTAGTGCAACAGGGACCTACGAGCAGTACTTC. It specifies CASSATGTYEQYF.

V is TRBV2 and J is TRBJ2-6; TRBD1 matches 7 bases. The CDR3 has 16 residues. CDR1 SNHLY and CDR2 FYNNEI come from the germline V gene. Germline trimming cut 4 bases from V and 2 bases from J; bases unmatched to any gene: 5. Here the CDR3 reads CASSGNRGAGANVLTF. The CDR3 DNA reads TGTGCCAGCAGTGGGAACAGGGGAGCTGGGGCCAACGTCCTGACTTTC.

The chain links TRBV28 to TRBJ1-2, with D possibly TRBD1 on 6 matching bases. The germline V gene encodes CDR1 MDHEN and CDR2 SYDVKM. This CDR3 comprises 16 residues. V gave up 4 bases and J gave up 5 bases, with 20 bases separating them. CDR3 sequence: CASSSHRGRGGYGYTF. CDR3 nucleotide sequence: TGTGCCAGCAGTTCCCACCGAGGCAGGGGTGGGTATGGCTACACCTTC.

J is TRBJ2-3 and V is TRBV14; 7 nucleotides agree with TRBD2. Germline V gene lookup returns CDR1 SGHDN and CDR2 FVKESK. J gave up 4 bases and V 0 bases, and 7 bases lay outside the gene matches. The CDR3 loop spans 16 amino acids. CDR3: CASSQEVSGTADTQYF. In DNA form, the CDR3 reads TGTGCCAGCAGCCAAGAGGTCAGCGGGACGGCAGATACGCAGTATTTT. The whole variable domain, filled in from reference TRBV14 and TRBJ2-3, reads EAGVTQFPSHSVIEKGQTVTLRCDPISGHDNLYWYRRVMGKEIKFLLHFVKESKQDESGMPNNRFLAERTGGTYSTLKVQPAELEDSGVYFCASSQEVSGTADTQYFGPGTRLTVL.

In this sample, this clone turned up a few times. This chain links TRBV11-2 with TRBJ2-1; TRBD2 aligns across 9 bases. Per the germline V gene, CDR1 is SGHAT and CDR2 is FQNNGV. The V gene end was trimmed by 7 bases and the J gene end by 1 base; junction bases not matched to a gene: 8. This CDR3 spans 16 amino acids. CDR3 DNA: TGTGCCAGCACCTTCAAGCGGGAGGATTCCTACAATGAGCAGTTCTTC. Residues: CASTFKREDSYNEQFF.

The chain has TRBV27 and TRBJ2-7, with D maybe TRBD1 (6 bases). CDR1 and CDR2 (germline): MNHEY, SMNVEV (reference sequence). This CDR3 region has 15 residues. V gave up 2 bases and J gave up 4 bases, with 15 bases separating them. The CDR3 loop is CASSLEGQGQYEQYF. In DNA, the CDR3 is TGTGCCAGCAGTTTAGAGGGGCAGGGGCAGTACGAGCAGTACTTC.

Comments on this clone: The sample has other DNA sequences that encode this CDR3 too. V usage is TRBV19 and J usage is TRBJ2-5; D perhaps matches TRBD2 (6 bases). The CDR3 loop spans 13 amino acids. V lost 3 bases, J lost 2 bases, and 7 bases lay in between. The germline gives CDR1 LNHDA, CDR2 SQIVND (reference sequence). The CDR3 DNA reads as TGTGCCAGTAGTATTGGGGGGCAAGAGACCCAGTACTTC. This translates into CASSIGGQETQYF.